This TCR beta chain was captured in a study of T-cell reconstitution after alpha-beta-depleted transplantation in children. Study outcomes and limitations: It was reported that alpha-beta T cells came from several hundred expanded graft clones (about two months after transplant). Diversity and T-cell counts at one year after transplant derived mostly from new T cells. Where some patients showed high TCRbeta diversity at day 60, it came from recipient T cells and thymic progenitors that had survived.

CDR1 is SGHTA, CDR2 FQGNSA, per germline. V lost 3 bases, J lost 6 bases, and 9 bases lay in between. The CDR3 spans 13 residues. This clonotype appeared a few times. As yet, its antigen is unknown. During its preparation, the TCRbeta library received unique molecular identifiers. TCRdb processed the PCR reads anew with MiXCR; each CDR3 protein has one entry. Of around 300,000 distinct CDR3 sequences listed, over 7% are singletons. Source: peripheral blood, taken 360 days after TCRalphabeta/CD19-depleted stem cell transplant. The V gene is TRBV7-2, the J gene TRBJ2-4; possible D gene TRBD1, 6 bases. The sequence was obtained from a female patient aged 2 to 10 who had a stem cell transplant for Fanconi anemia, so the T cells may come from the graft donor. DNA for the CDR3: TGTGCCAGCAGCTTCGGGACACTAAACATTCAGTACTTC. It yields the protein CASSFGTLNIQYF.